The T cell receptor beta chain under discussion was sequenced for a study of cytomegalovirus exposure and HLA in healthy donors. PCR involved 60 Vbeta and 13 Jbeta primers. Only in-frame clones appear in the TCRdb table, and some are missing; sequencing was by immunoSEQ multiplex PCR. The sample has 180,000 or so clones, 75% seen once. Comment on this clone: The antigen is not known.

At sampling all donors were nominally healthy, likely with unrecorded immune exposures. This CDR3 region has 16 residues. Study-level results: A list of more than 150 TCR beta chains associated with cytomegalovirus was given. It has been reported that TCR beta sequences accurately predicted the HLA-A and HLA-B alleles of most subjects.

This TCR was recovered from a woman between 40 and 55 years old in good health and CMV-seropositive. Source material: PBMCs. The chain recombines TRBV12-2 with TRBJ1-1; no DNA check was done on the table's D call, TRBD1. TRBV12-2 corresponds to a pseudogene. The CDR3 DNA sequence: TGTGCAAGGGGGGCCTTGAGGGGTCACCCGAACACTGAAGCTTTCTTT. It encodes CARGALRGHPNTEAFF.